The subject of this entry is one T cell receptor beta chain. The table lists this clone with a few counts. Its cognate antigen has yet to be identified. Qualities for individual bases were not recorded, and no much larger clone is one base off. These data belong to a study of PD-L1 blockade in urothelial cancer (dated by TCRdb to about 2017). Regarding the complete study: Every patient began therapy at some point between 2013 and 2015 and was given atezolizumab 1,200 mg intravenously every 3 weeks. About nine tenths of the roughly 29 patients were males with bladder-origin urothelial cancer, and 18 of 29 reported a prior smoking history. Progression-free survival longer than 6 months counted as durable clinical benefit, and TCR features were additionally tested against both progression-free and overall survival. Durable clinical benefit was achieved by nine patients and was not achieved by 20 patients. Blood samples were analyzed 3 weeks after the start of treatment (second dose) and 6 weeks after the start of treatment. Blood samples gave median yields of 141,255 T cells and more than 80,000 unique TCRs, along with a median clonality of 0.080. The study, an exploratory multi-omic analysis, examined somatic, immune and clinical correlates of response to PD-L1 blockade with atezolizumab in urothelial cancer. Pretreatment tumor samples, along with matched peripheral blood serially collected before and after atezolizumab treatment, were subjected to TCR sequencing. An ECOG performance status of 0 or 1 was recorded for the patients, and 0 to 3 prior chemotherapy regimens had been received by the patients. Twenty-nine patients had pretreatment blood TCR-seq, some 25 had at least one posttreatment blood collection, and some 25 had tumor TCR-seq. In the same patients who had TCR sequencing, pretreatment tumors also underwent whole exome sequencing and RNA sequencing.

The sample's time point, from its label and the paper: pretreatment peripheral blood. A cohort of 25 to 30 patients with locally advanced or metastatic urothelial carcinoma, treated at Memorial Sloan Kettering on a trial protocol, was included. Peripheral blood mononuclear cells were collected pretreatment and during treatment, with between 1 and 8 total time points obtained per patient. The Qiagen DNeasy Blood extraction kit was used to purify genomic DNA from total PBMCs and from tumor samples. PBMCs were collected pretreatment and during treatment, and were isolated and stored as previously described. General study outcomes and caveats: A pretreatment peripheral blood TCR clonality below the median was linked to improved progression-free and overall survival. Because of the small sample size (n ≈ 30) and the many exploratory analyses performed, the results are intended to be regarded as hypothesis-generating. Patients with durable benefit showed greater expansion of tumor-associated TCR clones in peripheral blood 3 weeks after starting treatment (n of about 22, p = 0.022).

Synthetic TCR analog templates were spiked into each PCR so that absolute template abundance could be estimated from read counts. TCRbeta CDR3 regions were amplified from genomic DNA with bias-controlled V and J gene primers using the immunoSEQ assay. Sequencing of rearranged TCRbeta segments was performed at approximately 20X coverage. The paper's processing steps were these. Clustering was used to correct sequencing errors, and CDR3s were annotated against IMGT to assign V, D and J genes. Downstream analyses used only productive TCRbeta rearrangements, leaving out any out-of-frame or stop-codon sequences. To compute clonality, Shannon entropy was normalized by the log of the number of unique productive sequences and then subtracted from one. Fisher's exact test with Benjamini-Hochberg correction, using a cutoff of adjusted p below 0.01, was how clones that differed between time points or between blood and tumor were identified. TCRdb took this table from immuneACCESS and kept in-frame rearrangements with V and J called. Such tables lack part of the clones; where checked against another copy, unresolved V genes explain under half of the gap, and the rest is unexplained. Clone size and V and J calls were adopted from that table, with D and trimming inferred from the DNA. The sample table shows approximately 47,000 clones, and more than 75% are seen once. Approximately 1.5% of the sample is in the top ten clones.

Taken from cysteine to phenylalanine, the CDR3 has 16 residues. Only CDR3 DNA remains: 48 bases, in frame from the first base. V and J are trimmed by 6 bases and 2 bases, and the gene matches miss 10 bases of the junction. As encoded in the germline V gene (reference sequence), CDR1 is MNHNY while CDR2 is SVGAGI. This receptor was obtained from a man aged 50 or older with urothelial cancer. Sequencing used PBMCs, obtained around atezolizumab (anti-PD-L1) treatment. The V and J genes are TRBV6-6 and TRBJ1-3, with 7 bases matching TRBD1. The DNA is TGTGCCAGCAGCCAACCGGGACAGACAACTGGAAACACCATATATTTT. Its product reads: CASSQPGQTTGNTIYF.